A single sample is the source of the 32 T cell receptor beta chains below, sequenced in a study of blood T cell repertoires in COVID-19. Using immunoSEQ multiplex PCR, the repertoire was profiled, and TCRdb retains in-frame clones only, with some absent. The sample contains roughly 98,000 clones, approximately 79% of which appear only once. The sequencing input was peripheral blood. All receptors derive from a man in his 70s with active or convalescent COVID-19.

Turning to this clone: This CDR3 is also generated by other DNA sequences in the sample. The chain has TRBV4-2 and TRBJ2-3; TRBD2 aligns across 11 bases. The CDR3 contains 15 residues. CDR1 is LGHNA, CDR2 YNFKEQ, per germline. Unmatched junction bases numbered 2, after V lost 2 bases and J lost 4 bases. Here the CDR3 DNA reads TGTGCCAGCAGCCAATTAGCGGGGGGGCCAGATACGCAGTATTTT. Translation: CASSQLAGGPDTQYF.

This sequence joins TRBV11-3 and TRBJ1-1; 7 nucleotides match TRBD1. Germline CDR1 and CDR2: SGHNT and YENEEA. Losses at the gene ends were 4 bases for V and 2 bases for J; bases not matched to a gene: 13. The CDR3 is made up of 17 amino acids. The CDR3 sequence is CASSSGQPIGGNTEAFF. DNA of the CDR3: TGTGCCAGCAGCTCGGGACAGCCCATCGGGGGCAACACTGAAGCTTTCTTT.

The V and J genes are TRBV27 and TRBJ2-7; D gene uncertain. Trimming removed 2 bases from V and 5 bases from J, with 13 bases in between. The germline V gene has CDR1 MNHEY and CDR2 SMNVEV (reference sequence). This CDR3 has 14 amino acids. CDR3 amino acids: CASSLSRHFDEQYF. CDR3 nucleotides: TGTGCCAGCAGTTTAAGTCGACATTTCGACGAGCAGTACTTC.

The rearrangement uses TRBV7-2 and TRBJ1-3, with a weak D call TRBD1 (5 bases). Per germline, CDR1 SGHTA and CDR2 FQGNSA. V lost 5 bases and J 0 bases, leaving 17 bases between the germline ends. The CDR3 length is 17 residues. The chain's CDR3 is CASSPLGGSFSGNTIYF. The CDR3 DNA reads as TGTGCCAGCAGCCCTCTGGGGGGATCCTTCTCTGGAAACACCATATATTTT.

The chain employs TRBV19 and TRBJ2-1; 8 nucleotides line up with TRBD2. Germline CDR1 LNHDA, CDR2 SQIVND (reference sequence). The junction had 4 bases not matched to a gene; V was cut back by 5 bases and J by 4 bases. The CDR3 is 14 amino acids. This CDR3 is CASSPAGGYNEQFF. For the CDR3, the DNA is TGTGCCAGTAGTCCCGCGGGGGGTTACAATGAGCAGTTCTTC.

The J gene is TRBJ2-2, the V gene TRBV5-4; possibly TRBD1 for D (5 bases). The ends were cut back, 0 bases at V and 3 bases at J, with 9 bases in the middle. This CDR3 comprises 15 residues. Germline assignment: CDR1 SGHNT and CDR2 YYREEE (reference sequence). In nucleotides, the CDR3 is TGTGCCAGCAGCTTGGGGGGCAGGGACACCGGGGAGCTGTTTTTT. Translation: CASSLGGRDTGELFF.

This rearrangement joins TRBV5-6 to TRBJ2-5, with D possibly matching TRBD2 (5 bases). Germline V gives CDR1 SGHDT, CDR2 YYEEEE. V dropped 0 bases and J dropped 0 bases, with 9 bases sitting between them. The CDR3 is 15 residues long. CDR3 nucleotides: TGTGCCAGCAGCTTGGCCAGCGGATACCAAGAGACCCAGTACTTC. Residues: CASSLASGYQETQYF.

The V and J genes are TRBV27 and TRBJ2-7, with 10 bases aligning to TRBD2. The junction had 3 bases not matched to a gene; V was cut back by 5 bases and J by 2 bases. CDR1 is MNHEY and CDR2 is SMNVEV in the germline V gene (reference sequence). The CDR3 contains 14 residues. The CDR3 bases are TGTGCCAGCAGTCAGCGGGGGGGGACCTACGAGCAGTACTTC. This sequence encodes CASSQRGGTYEQYF.

The chain recombines TRBV5-1 with TRBJ1-4; the D gene is possibly TRBD1 (5 bases). V was shortened by 0 bases and J by 10 bases, with 13 bases between the two germline ends. The CDR3 spans 14 residues. Germline CDR1 SGHRS, CDR2 YFSETQ. CDR3: CASSLDRINGKLFF. DNA of the CDR3: TGCGCCAGCAGCTTGGACAGGATTAACGGAAAACTGTTTTTT.

The CDR3 is CASSERGKDSEAFF. The CDR3 bases are TGTGCCAGCAGTGAAAGAGGTAAGGACAGTGAAGCTTTCTTT. The J gene is TRBJ1-1, the V gene TRBV6-1, with a possible D match to TRBD1 (6 bases). V lost 2 bases and J lost 7, with 14 bases in between. Germline assignment: CDR1 MNHNS and CDR2 SASEGT. This CDR3 is 14 amino acids long.

V is TRBV7-9 and J is TRBJ1-3, with no clear D. Trimming pared 5 bases from V and 4 bases from J, leaving 6 bases between. The CDR3 consists of 12 residues. Germline loops: CDR1 SEHNR, CDR2 FQNEAQ (reference sequence). The CDR3 DNA reads as TGTGCCAGCAGCCAACAGGGAAACACCATATATTTT. Protein: CASSQQGNTIYF.

The V gene is TRBV30, the J gene TRBJ2-3; 8 bases align to TRBD2. With V trimmed by 7 bases and J by 1 base, 7 bases remained unmatched. Germline V gene data show CDR1 as GTSNPN and CDR2 as SVGIG (reference sequence). CDR3 length equals 14 residues. CDR3 sequence reads: CAYQTSERTDTQYF. The CDR3 region has the DNA TGTGCCTATCAGACTAGCGAGCGCACAGATACGCAGTATTTT.

This chain connects TRBV5-4 to TRBJ1-1, with a tentative D call TRBD1 (6 bases). V lost 1 base to trimming and J lost 1 base, with 8 bases between them. Germline CDR1 SGHNT, CDR2 YYREEE (reference sequence). This CDR3 is built from 14 residues. CDR3 coding DNA: TGTGCCAGCAGCTTGCAGGGGCCGAACACTGAAGCTTTCTTT. This translates into CASSLQGPNTEAFF.

V and J are TRBV9 and TRBJ1-4; possibly TRBD1 for D (6 bases). Germline lookup yields CDR1 SGDLS and CDR2 YYNGEE. The V gene lost 2 bases and the J gene lost 1 base, with 9 bases spanning the gap. The CDR3 spans 15 residues. The CDR3: CASSVIGGTNEKLFF. As DNA, the CDR3 is TGTGCCAGCAGCGTCATAGGGGGAACTAATGAAAAACTGTTTTTT.

Comments on this clone: Other DNA sequences of this sample code for an identical CDR3. The rearrangement uses TRBV5-1 and TRBJ1-1, with D tentatively TRBD1 (5 bases). Trimming cost V 4 bases and J 1 base, with 8 bases left between them. Germline V lookup: CDR1 SGHRS, CDR2 YFSETQ. CDR3 length: 13 residues. The CDR3 coding sequence is TGCGCCAGCAGCAGCCAGGGGAACACTGAAGCTTTCTTT. It yields the protein CASSSQGNTEAFF.

This clone was recorded a few times. The CDR3 here is CASSRGIDQPQHF. The CDR3 nucleotides read TGTGCCAGCTCACGAGGGATTGATCAGCCCCAGCATTTT. V and J are TRBV18 and TRBJ1-5; D is ambiguous. Per germline, CDR1 KGHSH and CDR2 LQKENI. The CDR3 consists of 13 residues. Deletions cut 4 bases from V and 5 bases from J, with 9 bases between.

The gene calls are TRBV15 and TRBJ1-2; perhaps TRBD1 as D (5 bases). The CDR3 extends over 15 amino acids. Per the germline V gene, CDR1 is LNHNV and CDR2 is YYDKDF (reference sequence). V was cut by 0 bases and J by 6 bases, with 14 bases left in between. CDR3 region: CATSRDNPGQDGYTF. The CDR3 nucleotides read TGTGCCACCAGCAGAGATAATCCAGGGCAGGATGGCTACACCTTC.

This chain joins TRBV3-1 (or the pseudogene TRBV3-2) and TRBJ2-1, with 7 bases fitting TRBD2. The V and J ends lost 5 bases and 9 bases, in that order; junction bases with no gene match: 7. The CDR3 is 13 amino acids. Germline CDR1 LGHDT, CDR2 YNNKEL (reference sequence). DNA for the CDR3: TGTGCCAGCAGCTTGACTAGCTCCAGTGAGCAGTTCTTC. It yields the protein CASSLTSSSEQFF.

The chain has TRBV5-1 and TRBJ1-1, with D uncertain. The CDR3 runs 15 residues. In germline, CDR1 is SGHRS, CDR2 YFSETQ. Trimming removed 0 bases at V and 1 base at J, with 10 bases between. CDR3 coding DNA: TGCGCCAGCAGCTTGGATCAGTTTTCGAACACTGAAGCTTTCTTT. This codes for CASSLDQFSNTEAFF.

The chain has TRBV6-4 and TRBJ1-3, with D unresolved. CDR1 MRHNA and CDR2 SNTAGT come from the germline V gene. The CDR3 spans 15 residues. The ends were cut back, 2 bases at V and 4 bases at J, with 12 bases in the middle. CDR3 region: CASSDLTAGGNTIYF. DNA for the CDR3: TGTGCCAGCAGTGACCTCACAGCAGGAGGAAACACCATATATTTT.

CDR3 DNA sequence: TGTGCCAGCAGCTTAGATCGTCAGATCTCCTACAATGAGCAGTTCTTC. Translation gives CASSLDRQISYNEQFF. The chain is built from TRBV11-3 and TRBJ2-1; D unclear. Germline V gene data show CDR1 as SGHNT and CDR2 as YENEEA. Trimming took off 0 bases at V and 0 bases at J, with 9 bases between the two ends. The CDR3 consists of 16 residues.

This clone showed up just once. The chain employs TRBV29-1 and TRBJ2-1; 7 bases fit TRBD1. The germline V gene has CDR1 SQVTM and CDR2 ANQGSEA. This CDR3 region has 14 residues. With 6 bases clipped from V and 8 bases from J, the junction kept 13 bases outside the gene matches. This CDR3 is CSVRGPRSFHEQFF. The CDR3 DNA reads as TGCAGCGTAAGGGGGCCCCGGTCCTTCCATGAGCAGTTCTTC.

This clone was seen a single time. The chain combines TRBV19 with TRBJ1-2; D unclear. The CDR3 extends over 15 amino acids. CDR1 is LNHDA and CDR2 is SQIVND in the germline V gene (reference sequence). The V gene lost 4 bases and the J gene lost 1 base, with 13 bases spanning the gap. CDR3 loop: CASSREAGFNYGYTF. The CDR3 DNA sequence: TGTGCCAGTAGTAGGGAGGCAGGCTTTAACTATGGCTACACCTTC. The full variable domain, rest sourced from reference TRBV19 and TRBJ1-2, is DGGITQSPKYLFRKEGQNVTLSCEQNLNHDAMYWYRQDPGQGLRLIYYSQIVNDFQKGDIAEGYSVSREKKESFPLTVTSAQKNPTAFYLCASSREAGFNYGYTFGSGTRLTVV.

The V call is TRBV13, the J call TRBJ2-1; the match to TRBD2 covers 15 bases. The junction had 4 bases not matched to a gene; V was cut back by 5 bases and J by 8 bases. Looked up from germline, CDR1 is PRHDT and CDR2 is FYEKMQ (reference sequence). The CDR3 spans 15 residues. The CDR3 DNA sequence: TGTGCCAGCAGCCGGACTAGCGGGGGGGCCTATGAGCAGTTCTTC. Its translation is CASSRTSGGAYEQFF. Supplemented by reference TRBV13 and TRBJ2-1, the full variable domain reads AAGVIQSPRHLIKEKRETATLKCYPIPRHDTVYWYQQGPGQDPQFLISFYEKMQSDKGSIPDRFSAQQFSDYHSELNMSSLELGDSALYFCASSRTSGGAYEQFFGPGTRLTVL.

The V gene is TRBV5-1, the J gene TRBJ2-5, with D uncertain. V lost 7 bases to trimming and J lost 3 bases, with 13 bases between them. There are 13 residues in the CDR3. Germline assignment: CDR1 SGHRS and CDR2 YFSETQ. CDR3 residues: CASSDTVKETQYF. The CDR3, as DNA: TGCGCCAGCTCTGACACCGTCAAAGAGACCCAGTACTTC.

The J gene is TRBJ1-1, the V gene TRBV7-2, with a possible D match to TRBD1 (5 bases). V was shortened by 2 bases and J by 8 bases, with 6 bases between the two germline ends. This CDR3 is 11 amino acids long. Germline values: CDR1 SGHTA, CDR2 FQGNSA. The CDR3: CASSLWTEAFF. Written as DNA, the CDR3 is TGTGCCAGCAGCTTATGGACAGAAGCTTTCTTT.

Only one count was recorded for this clone. This chain uses TRBV6-2 or TRBV6-3 with TRBJ1-1; D remains unclear. Looked up from germline, CDR1 is MNHEY and CDR2 is SVGEGT. This CDR3 contains 13 residues. Between the trimmed V and J ends, which lost 0 bases and 7 bases, there was a span of 9 bases. This CDR3 is CASSYSETDEAFF. The CDR3, as DNA: TGTGCCAGCAGTTACTCGGAGACGGATGAAGCTTTCTTT.

In this sample, this clone turned up once. V gene TRBV2 combines with J gene TRBJ1-1; TRBD1 matches 7 bases. Unmatched junction bases numbered 8, after V lost 7 bases and J lost 3 bases. This CDR3 has 14 amino acids. In germline, CDR1 is SNHLY, CDR2 FYNNEI. The CDR3 loop reads CASNRQGFDTEAFF. Written as DNA, the CDR3 is TGTGCCAGCAATAGACAGGGTTTCGACACTGAAGCTTTCTTT.

The chain recombines TRBV18 with TRBJ2-7, with TRBD1 identical over 7 bases. The germline CDR1 and CDR2 sequences are KGHSH and LQKENI. V gave up 5 bases and J gave up 1 base; unmatched junction bases: 2. This CDR3 has 13 amino acids. CDR3 sequence (DNA): TGTGCCAGCTCAACACAGGGGTCCTACGAGCAGTACTTC. Translating it yields CASSTQGSYEQYF.

This clone was found a few times. This chain links TRBV12-3 or TRBV12-4 with TRBJ2-7; D is uncertain. V dropped 6 bases and J dropped 3 bases, with 9 bases sitting between them. This CDR3 is built from 12 residues. The CDR3 here is CASSPLGYEQYF. For the CDR3, the DNA is TGTGCCAGCAGCCCCCTAGGCTACGAGCAGTACTTC.

The chain joins TRBV5-6 to TRBJ1-2, with 7 bases identical to TRBD1. The V segment lost 2 bases and the J segment 5 bases; nucleotides outside the gene matches: 3. Germline CDR1 reads SGHDT; CDR2 reads YYEEEE. The CDR3 spans 13 residues. The CDR3 region has the DNA TGTGCCAGCAGCTTCGACAGGGCGTATGGCTACACCTTC. Protein product: CASSFDRAYGYTF. Based on the CDR3 plus reference TRBV5-6 and TRBJ1-2, the full variable domain is DAGVTQSPTHLIKTRGQQVTLRCSPKSGHDTVSWYQQALGQGPQFIFQYYEEEERQRGNFPDRFSGHQFPNYSSELNVNALLLGDSALYLCASSFDRAYGYTFGSGTRLTVV.

The chain is built from TRBV6-5 and TRBJ2-1; 7 bases map to TRBD1. CDR1 and CDR2 (germline): MNHEY, SVGAGI. This CDR3 contains 14 residues. V lost 5 bases and J lost 8; bases outside the gene matches: 9. The CDR3 coding sequence is TGTGCCAGCAGTACCAGACAGGGTTCCCATGAGCAGTTCTTC. Translation: CASSTRQGSHEQFF.